The clone carrying this T cell receptor beta chain was counted a few times. Its antigen remains unidentified. After removal of 1 base from V and 1 base from J, the junction contained 4 bases not matched to a gene. CDR1 and CDR2 from the germline V gene are SGHDN and FVKESK. This CDR3 region has 16 residues. Via MiXCR, TCRdb re-called the 5' RACE reads, giving one row per CDR3 protein. The sample lists about 150,000 distinct CDR3 sequences, approximately 48% occurring once. This sample was taken from a study of CD8 T cells in ankylosing spondylitis. Study conclusions and caveats: There was a TCR beta motif, made of several highly homologous variants, that appeared characteristic of ankylosing spondylitis blood.

The sequenced material came from synovial fluid, either unsorted or a sorted T cell fraction (not recorded which). The chain joins TRBV14 to TRBJ2-1; 7 nucleotides match TRBD2. This TCR came from a male donor with ankylosing spondylitis. DNA for the CDR3: TGTGCCAGCAGCCAAGTTTGGGGGGGTTCCTACAATGAGCAGTTCTTC. Translating it yields CASSQVWGGSYNEQFF.